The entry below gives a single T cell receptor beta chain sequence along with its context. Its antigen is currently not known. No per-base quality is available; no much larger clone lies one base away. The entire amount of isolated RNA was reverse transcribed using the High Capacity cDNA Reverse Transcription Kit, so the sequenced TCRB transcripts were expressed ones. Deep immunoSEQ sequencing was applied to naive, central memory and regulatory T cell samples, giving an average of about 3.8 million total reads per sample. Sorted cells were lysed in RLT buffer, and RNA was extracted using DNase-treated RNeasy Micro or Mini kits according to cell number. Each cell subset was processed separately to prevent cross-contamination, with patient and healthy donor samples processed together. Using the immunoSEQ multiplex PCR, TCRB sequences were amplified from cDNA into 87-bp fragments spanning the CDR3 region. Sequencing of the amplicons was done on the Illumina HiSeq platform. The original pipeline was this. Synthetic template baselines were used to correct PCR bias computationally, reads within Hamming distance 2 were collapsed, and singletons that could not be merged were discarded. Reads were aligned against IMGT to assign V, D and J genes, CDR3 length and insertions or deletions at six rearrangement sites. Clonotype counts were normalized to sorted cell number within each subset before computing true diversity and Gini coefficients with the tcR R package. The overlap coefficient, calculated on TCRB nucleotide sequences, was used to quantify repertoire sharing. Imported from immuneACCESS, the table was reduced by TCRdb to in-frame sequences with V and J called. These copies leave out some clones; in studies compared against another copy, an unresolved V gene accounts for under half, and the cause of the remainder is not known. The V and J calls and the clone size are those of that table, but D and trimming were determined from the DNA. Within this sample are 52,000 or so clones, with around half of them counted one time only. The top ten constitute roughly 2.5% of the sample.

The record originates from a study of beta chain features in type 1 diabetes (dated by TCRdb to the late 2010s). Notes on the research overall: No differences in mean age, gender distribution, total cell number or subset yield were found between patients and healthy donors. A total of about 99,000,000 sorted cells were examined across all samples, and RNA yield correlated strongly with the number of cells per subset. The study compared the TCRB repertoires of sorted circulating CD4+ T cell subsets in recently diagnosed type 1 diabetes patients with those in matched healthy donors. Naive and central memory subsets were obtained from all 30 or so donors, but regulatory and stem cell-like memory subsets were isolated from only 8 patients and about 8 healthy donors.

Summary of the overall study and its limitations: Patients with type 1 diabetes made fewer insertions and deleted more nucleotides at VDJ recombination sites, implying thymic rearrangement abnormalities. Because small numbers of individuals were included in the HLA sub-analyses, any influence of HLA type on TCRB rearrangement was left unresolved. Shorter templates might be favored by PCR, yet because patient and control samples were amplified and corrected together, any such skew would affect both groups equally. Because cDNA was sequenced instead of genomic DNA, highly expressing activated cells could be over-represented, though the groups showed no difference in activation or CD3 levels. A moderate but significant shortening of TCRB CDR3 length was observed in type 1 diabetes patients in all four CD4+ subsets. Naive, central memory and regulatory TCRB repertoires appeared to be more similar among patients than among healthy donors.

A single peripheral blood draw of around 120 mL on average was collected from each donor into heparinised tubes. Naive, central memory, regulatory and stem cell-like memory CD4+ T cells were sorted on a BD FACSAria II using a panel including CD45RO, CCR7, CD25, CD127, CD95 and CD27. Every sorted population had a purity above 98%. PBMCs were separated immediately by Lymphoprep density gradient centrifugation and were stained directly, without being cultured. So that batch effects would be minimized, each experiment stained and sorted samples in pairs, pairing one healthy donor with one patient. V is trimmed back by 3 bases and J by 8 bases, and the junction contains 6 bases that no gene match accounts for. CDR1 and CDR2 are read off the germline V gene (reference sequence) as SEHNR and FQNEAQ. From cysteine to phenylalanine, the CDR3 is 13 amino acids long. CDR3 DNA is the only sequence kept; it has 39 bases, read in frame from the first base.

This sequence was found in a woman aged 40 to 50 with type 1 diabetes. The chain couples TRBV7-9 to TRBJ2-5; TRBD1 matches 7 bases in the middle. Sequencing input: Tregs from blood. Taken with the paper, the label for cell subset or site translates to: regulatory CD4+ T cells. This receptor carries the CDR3 CASSLGQPPTQYF. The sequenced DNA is TGTGCCAGCAGCTTGGGACAGCCCCCAACCCAGTACTTC.